This TCR beta chain was retrieved from a study of T cell repertoires in cytomegalovirus infection. A word on this clonotype: This likely comes from a read error, as the CDR3 has no conserved phenylalanine or tryptophan at its end. It is unclear where the CDR3 begins or ends on the DNA, so no DNA is shown, and the CDR3 is as TCRdb lists it.

TCRdb recomputed calls from the reads with MiXCR, one row per CDR3 protein. The table records some 450,000 distinct CDR3 sequences, about a third of them present only once. The origin of this receptor is a human donor in good health (CMV status not recorded). Some clones in this sample may be carry-over from other donors' samples. Sequencing was carried out using PBMCs.

The CDR3 is CASSWSTGILI. The V and J genes are TRBV7-2 and TRBJ2-7. Ends included, the CDR3 has 11 residues. CDR1 is SGHTA and CDR2 is FQGNSA in the germline V gene.